These 27 T cell receptor beta chains were sequenced from one sample in a study of T cells in Graves' hyperthyroidism and ophthalmopathy. RNA transcripts gave rise to amplified TCR beta CDR3 regions. When the TCR CDR3 underwent first-round RT-PCR, the HTBI primer set was used. TCRdb reprocessed the multiplex PCR reads with MiXCR, giving one entry per CDR3 protein. The sample lists a few hundred thousand distinct CDR3 sequences; roughly 13% were seen once. The specimen was blood. These receptors all stem from a woman younger than 45 with Graves' hyperthyroidism that later progressed to Graves' ophthalmopathy.

This clonotype was found many times. The chain has TRBV7-8 and TRBJ2-1, with D unresolved. The CDR3 runs to 13 residues. Germline V gene sequence: CDR1 SGHVS, CDR2 FQNEAQ. Trimming took off 0 bases at V and 9 bases at J, with 9 bases between the two ends. CDR3 loop: CASSLAQKGEQFF. CDR3 DNA sequence: TGTGCCAGCAGCTTAGCGCAGAAGGGTGAGCAGTTCTTC.

A single count supports this clonotype. A junction end diverges from the germline sequence, so it may reflect a read error. This rearrangement joins TRBV5-1 to TRBJ2-1; TRBD2 agrees at 7 bases. CDR1 is SGHRS and CDR2 is YFSETQ in the germline V gene. This CDR3 has 16 residues. CDR3 sequence (DNA): TGCGCCAGCAGCCAAGACGCGGGAGCCCCCTACAATGAGCGGTTCTTC. This codes for CASSQDAGAPYNERFF.

This chain connects TRBV27 to TRBJ1-5; 7 nucleotides align to TRBD1. The CDR3 consists of 15 residues. After removal of 5 bases from V and 5 bases from J, the junction contained 9 bases not matched to a gene. Germline CDR1 and CDR2: MNHEY and SMNVEV (reference sequence). CDR3 sequence reads: CASSPMGQGDQPQHF. CDR3 nucleotides: TGTGCCAGCAGTCCTATGGGGCAGGGGGATCAGCCCCAGCATTTT.

About this clonotype: An end of the junction differs from the germline gene, which may be a read error. The CDR3 nucleotides read TGTGCCACCAGTGATTATGGCGACACTGGAGCTTTCTTT. Protein product: CATSDYGDTGAFF. This chain links TRBV24-1 with TRBJ1-1; D call uncertain. Germline CDR1 reads KGHDR; CDR2 reads SFDVKD. The CDR3 contains 13 residues.

This clonotype was found many times. The CDR3 sequence is CATSRAGEQFF. The CDR3 DNA follows: TGTGCCACCAGTAGGGCGGGTGAGCAGTTCTTC. The chain has TRBV15 and TRBJ2-1, with D maybe TRBD2 (5 bases). Per germline, CDR1 LNHNV and CDR2 YYDKDF (reference sequence). CDR3 size: 11 residues. V lost 6 bases and J 9 bases, leaving 9 bases between the germline ends.

Many counts were recorded for this clonotype. At one end the junction does not follow the germline gene, possibly because of a read error. J is TRBJ2-7 and V is TRBV12-3 or TRBV12-4, with a weak D call TRBD2 (7 bases). The CDR3 is 16 amino acids. The CDR3 sequence: CASSQGGGFRSSEQYF. CDR3 in DNA: TGTGCCAGCAGCCAAGGGGGGGGGTTTAGGTCCTCCGAGCAGTACTTC.

This sequence joins TRBV6-4 and TRBJ2-1; the D gene could be TRBD1 or TRBD2 (5 bases each). Trimming removed 0 bases from V and 4 bases from J, with 10 bases in between. The CDR3 has 15 residues. Germline V CDR1 and CDR2: MRHNA, SNTAGT. The CDR3 DNA reads TGTGCCAGCAGTGACTCGGGAGACAGTTACAATGAGCAGTTCTTC. Translation: CASSDSGDSYNEQFF.

The chain links TRBV6-1 to TRBJ2-1; no definite D call. Germline assignment: CDR1 MNHNS and CDR2 SASEGT. The CDR3 covers 15 residues. Trimming cost V 6 bases and J 4 bases, with 16 bases left between them. CDR3 DNA: TGTGCCAGCAGCCGGACGGCCCCTTTGTACAATGAGCAGTTCTTC. This gives the protein CASSRTAPLYNEQFF.

This clonotype was seen a few times. This chain joins TRBV9 and TRBJ1-3; D not certain. Germline V gene lookup returns CDR1 SGDLS and CDR2 YYNGEE. This CDR3 region has 15 residues. The germline V and J ends were trimmed by 3 bases and 0 bases, with 10 bases remaining between them. This CDR3 reads CASSAITDSGNTIYF. In DNA form, the CDR3 reads TGTGCCAGCAGCGCTATAACAGACTCTGGAAACACCATATATTTT.

This clonotype has ten or more counts. V is TRBV24-1 and J is TRBJ2-3; 9 bases are shared with TRBD2. This CDR3 region has 16 residues. The germline V gene has CDR1 KGHDR and CDR2 SFDVKD. J gave up 4 bases and V 0 bases, and 4 bases lay outside the gene matches. CDR3 in DNA: TGTGCCACCAGTGATTTGGCGGGACTAGCATCAGATACGCAGTATTTT. This gives the protein CATSDLAGLASDTQYF.

Ten or more counts support this clonotype. CDR3 nucleotide sequence: TGTGCCTGGAGCCTTGACAGAGCCTACAATGAGCAGTTCTTC. Amino acid sequence: CAWSLDRAYNEQFF. The chain uses TRBV30 and TRBJ2-1, with TRBD1 as a possible D gene (5 bases). V was clipped by 3 bases and J by 2 bases, with 11 bases between them. Looked up from germline, CDR1 is GTSNPN and CDR2 is SVGIG (reference sequence). The length of the CDR3 is 14 residues.

This clonotype was seen repeatedly, ten times or more. The V and J genes are TRBV6-1 and TRBJ2-2; D is possibly TRBD1 or TRBD2 (5 bases each). CDR3 length equals 16 residues. V shed 5 bases and J shed 7 bases, with 20 bases lying between them. Germline CDR1 is MNHNS and CDR2 is SASEGT. In DNA, the CDR3 is TGTGCCAGCAGTTCCCGAATGGGACGCTTGGACGGGGAGCTGTTTTTT. Its translation: CASSSRMGRLDGELFF.

This clonotype was picked up many times. In DNA form, the CDR3 reads TGTGCCAGCTGGGACAGGTCCTACGAGCAGTACTTC. Protein sequence: CASWDRSYEQYF. The chain employs TRBV6-1 and TRBJ2-7, with 8 nucleotides matching TRBD1. The CDR3 spans 12 residues. The V gene's germline CDR1 is MNHNS and CDR2 SASEGT. The V segment lost 8 bases and the J segment 1 base; nucleotides outside the gene matches: 1.

The sample holds many counts of this clonotype. Compared with germline, one end of the junction differs, possibly owing to a read error. The rearrangement links TRBV7-7 to TRBJ2-7; perhaps D is TRBD1 or TRBD2 (6 bases each). CDR1 and CDR2 from the germline V gene are SSHAT and FNYEAQ (reference sequence). The CDR3 runs 15 residues. This chain's CDR3 is CASSLGGAGDYEQYF. The CDR3 nucleotides read TGTGCTAGCAGCTTAGGAGGGGCAGGGGACTACGAGCAGTACTTC.

For the CDR3, the DNA is TGTGCCACCAGCAGAGAGGGGTACGAGCAGTTCTTC. It translates to CATSREGYEQFF. The chain uses TRBV15 and TRBJ2-1, with D uncertain. CDR3 length equals 12 residues. Germline values: CDR1 LNHNV, CDR2 YYDKDF (reference sequence). V shed 0 bases and J shed 10 bases, with 7 bases lying between them.

This clonotype was seen ten or more times. The rearrangement links TRBV20-1 to TRBJ1-2; maybe TRBD1 (6 bases). The CDR3 consists of 13 residues. The germline V gene encodes CDR1 DFQATT and CDR2 SNEGSKA (reference sequence). Trimming took 6 bases from V and 2 from J, leaving 13 bases between them. CDR3: CSAVRGANYGYTF. The CDR3 DNA sequence: TGCAGTGCCGTGCGGGGGGCCAACTATGGCTACACCTTC.

This clonotype appeared many times. The chain combines TRBV7-2 with TRBJ2-2; perhaps TRBD2 as D (5 bases). V gave up 5 bases and J gave up 5 bases, with 15 bases separating them. This CDR3 comprises 15 residues. Germline V gives CDR1 SGHTA, CDR2 FQGNSA. CDR3 nucleotides: TGTGCCAGCAGCAAGCGGACGGCAACGACCGGGGAGCTGTTTTTT. Amino acid sequence: CASSKRTATTGELFF. Variable domain in full (rest from reference TRBV7-2 and TRBJ2-2): GAGVSQSPSNKVTEKGKDVELRCDPISGHTALYWYRQSLGQGLEFLIYFQGNSAPDKSGLPSDRFSAERTGGSVSTLTIQRTQQEDSAVYLCASSKRTATTGELFFGEGSRLTVL.

This clonotype was recorded many times. The rearrangement uses TRBV30 and TRBJ1-5, with unresolved D. The germline V gene encodes CDR1 GTSNPN and CDR2 SVGIG (reference sequence). The CDR3 contains 14 residues. The V end was cut by 1 base, the J end by 0 bases, with 7 bases between. The CDR3 DNA sequence: TGTGCCTGGAGTGATGGGATTAGCAATCAGCCCCAGCATTTT. As protein: CAWSDGISNQPQHF.

This clonotype appeared a few times. The chain couples TRBV4-1 to TRBJ1-1; the D is unclear. The CDR3 spans 15 residues. Looked up from germline, CDR1 is MGHRA and CDR2 is YSYEKL. V was shortened by 1 base and J by 3 bases, with 12 bases between the two germline ends. In DNA, the CDR3 is TGCGCCAGCAGCCAAGTTCCGGTTCCGGACACTGAAGCTTTCTTT. It encodes CASSQVPVPDTEAFF.

This clonotype was observed at least ten times. The V call is TRBV28, the J call TRBJ2-7; 7 bases align to TRBD2. CDR3 size: 13 residues. The germline V gene encodes CDR1 MDHEN and CDR2 SYDVKM. V was pared by 5 bases and J by 4 bases, with 5 bases of the junction left unmatched. CDR3 coding DNA: TGTGCCAGCAGTCCTAGACTAGCTTACGAGCAGTACTTC. This sequence encodes CASSPRLAYEQYF.

The genes are TRBV28 and TRBJ2-2; 8 nucleotides align to TRBD2. The CDR3 is 15 amino acids. CDR1 is MDHEN and CDR2 is SYDVKM in the germline V gene. V trimming: 10 bases; J trimming: 4 bases; junction bases outside the gene matches: 11. CDR3 in DNA: TGTGCCACCACCTTGGCGGGAGGTGGCACCGGGGAGCTGTTTTTT. Protein: CATTLAGGGTGELFF. The full variable domain, in which reference TRBV28 and TRBJ2-2 provide the parts outside the CDR3, is DVKVTQSSRYLVKRTGEKVFLECVQDMDHENMFWYRQDPGLGLRLIYFSYDVKMKEKGDIPEGYSVSREKKERFSLILESASTNQTSMYLCATTLAGGGTGELFFGEGSRLTVL.

As concerns this clonotype: The CDR3 end shows no conserved phenylalanine or tryptophan, and so a read error is likely. The genes are TRBV6-2 or TRBV6-3 and TRBJ1-2, with TRBD1 as a possible D gene (5 bases). Looked up from germline, CDR1 is MNHEY and CDR2 is SVGEGT. This CDR3 is 15 amino acids long. The ends were cut back, 4 bases at V and 4 bases at J, with 16 bases in the middle. The CDR3 DNA reads TGTGCCAGCAGTTCCCCGGGACGGGGTGGCTATGGCTACACCGTC. It codes for CASSSPGRGGYGYTV.

This chain joins TRBV9 and TRBJ2-3; no clear D gene. CDR1 and CDR2 from the germline V gene are SGDLS and YYNGEE. This CDR3 contains 15 residues. V lost 4 bases and J 0 bases, leaving 12 bases between the germline ends. The CDR3 coding sequence is TGTGCCAGCAGCCTCAGCGTCGCTAGCACAGATACGCAGTATTTT. Translating it yields CASSLSVASTDTQYF.

V is TRBV11-2 and J is TRBJ1-2; possible D gene TRBD1, 5 bases. CDR1 and CDR2 (germline): SGHAT, FQNNGV. Trimming cost V 4 bases and J 6 bases, with 24 bases left between them. The CDR3 covers 17 residues. This chain's CDR3 is CASSSIRDRGGQDGYTF. For the CDR3, the DNA is TGTGCCAGCAGCTCCATCCGCGACAGAGGCGGCCAAGATGGCTACACCTTC.

This clonotype was seen only a few times. This CDR3 is CASSLGPTTEAFF. In DNA form, the CDR3 reads TGTGCCAGCAGCTTAGGGCCCACCACTGAAGCTTTCTTT. The chain is built from TRBV7-8 and TRBJ1-1; D is unresolved. The V end was cut by 1 base, the J end by 4 bases, with 7 bases between. Germline CDR1 is SGHVS and CDR2 is FQNEAQ. The CDR3 runs to 13 residues.

This clonotype was recorded many times. The chain combines TRBV6-1 with TRBJ2-5, with a tentative D call TRBD2 (6 bases). Germline values: CDR1 MNHNS, CDR2 SASEGT. The CDR3 is 15 residues long. V gave up 5 bases and J gave up 2 bases, with 15 bases separating them. This chain's CDR3 is CASSTAGPTQETQYF. CDR3 in DNA: TGTGCCAGCAGTACGGCGGGGCCTACTCAAGAGACCCAGTACTTC.

This clonotype was detected a few times. The V call is TRBV28, the J call TRBJ2-1; D could derive from TRBD1 or TRBD2 (8 bases each). V shed 3 bases and J shed 0 bases, with 27 bases lying between them. The length of the CDR3 is 21 residues. Germline-derived CDR1 and CDR2 are MDHEN and SYDVKM. The CDR3 region has the DNA TGTGCCAGCAGTTTTGGACAGGGCAGTTGGGTAGCGGGGAGCTCCTACAATGAGCAGTTCTTC. Its protein product is CASSFGQGSWVAGSSYNEQFF.